The rows below give T cell receptor beta chains drawn from one sample of a study of T cells after yellow fever vaccination. MiXCR, run by TCRdb on the 5' RACE reads, gives a single entry per CDR3 protein. The sample records 620,000 or so distinct CDR3 sequences, over 9% being singletons. Sequenced here: PBMCs, sampled on the day of the yellow fever booster vaccination. Receptors were obtained from a man younger than 40 who received the YFV17D yellow fever vaccine. The CDR3 runs from the conserved cysteine through the conserved F or W. A D gene is named only where the DNA matches it firmly. Clone sizes are given selectively: once, few, many, or a class where the clone is expanded.

J	V	D	size	CDR3	DNA
TRBJ1-4	TRBV29-1	TRBD1	few	CSVEEGGGAHGEKLFF	TGCAGCGTTGAAGAGGGAGGGGGCGCGCACGGTGAAAAACTGTTTTTT
TRBJ2-1	TRBV5-5	NA	NA	CASSLSIPSYNEQFF	TGTGCCAGCAGCTTGTCTATTCCCTCCTACAATGAGCAGTTCTTC
TRBJ1-2	TRBV20-1	NA	few	CSARVRQPGYDGYTF	TGCAGTGCTAGAGTCAGACAGCCCGGGTATGATGGCTACACCTTC
TRBJ2-1	TRBV21-1	NA	many	CASSKKGVRGSGSPDEQFF	TGTGCCAGCAGCAAAAAGGGGGTGCGGGGTAGCGGATCCCCCGATGAGCAGTTCTTC
TRBJ1-4	TRBV15	NA	NA	CATSRTLDHAANEKLFF	TGTGCCACCAGCAGAACTCTGGACCACGCGGCTAATGAAAAACTGTTTTTT
TRBJ1-4	TRBV20-1	NA	few	CSASNPWDEKLFF	TGCAGTGCTAGTAATCCTTGGGACGAAAAACTGTTTTTT
TRBJ2-7	TRBV4-3	TRBD2	NA	CASSQDGTSVIGRYEQYF	TGCGCCAGCAGCCAAGACGGGACTAGCGTCATAGGAAGGTACGAGCAGTACTTC
TRBJ2-1	TRBV5-1	NA	NA	CASSPPRGRNEQFF	TGCGCCAGCAGTCCCCCCCGGGGGCGCAATGAGCAGTTCTTC
TRBJ2-3	TRBV10-3	TRBD1	once	CSISADRGFQDTQYF	TGTTCCATCAGTGCCGACAGGGGGTTTCAAGATACGCAGTATTTT
TRBJ2-3	TRBV19	NA	NA	CASSIRGTQYF	TGTGCCAGTAGTATACGGGGTACGCAGTATTTT
TRBJ2-6	TRBV12-3/TRBV12-4	NA	NA	CASGLPGANVLTF	TGTGCCAGCGGGCTTCCTGGGGCCAACGTCCTGACTTTC
TRBJ2-1	TRBV7-9	NA	NA	CASRERGVSSYNEQFF	TGTGCCAGCAGGGAAAGAGGGGTGAGCTCCTACAATGAGCAGTTCTTC
TRBJ1-2	TRBV7-9	NA	few	CASSFGRDRTYGYTF	TGTGCCAGCAGCTTCGGACGGGACCGCACTTATGGCTACACCTTC
TRBJ2-5	TRBV13	NA	few	CASSLDRGTQETQYF	TGTGCCAGCAGCCTCGACCGCGGGACCCAAGAGACCCAGTACTTC
TRBJ1-2	TRBV12-3/TRBV12-4	NA	NA	CATRRNYGYTF	TGTGCCACTCGACGGAACTATGGCTACACCTTC
TRBJ2-3	TRBV7-9	NA	NA	CASSHASSDTQYF	TGTGCCAGCAGCCATGCTAGTTCAGATACGCAGTATTTT
TRBJ1-2	TRBV27	NA	few	CASSLEFQGGYTF	TGTGCCAGCAGTTTAGAGTTCCAGGGAGGCTACACCTTC
TRBJ2-5	TRBV5-1	NA	few	CASSLEWALETQYF	TGCGCCAGCAGCTTGGAGTGGGCTTTGGAGACCCAGTACTTC
TRBJ2-1	TRBV12-3/TRBV12-4	TRBD2	NA	CASSRLAKDEQFF	TGTGCCAGCAGTAGACTAGCAAAAGATGAGCAGTTCTTC
TRBJ1-4	TRBV29-1	NA	few	CPEGAANEKLFF	TGCCCCGAGGGCGCAGCTAATGAAAAACTGTTTTTT
TRBJ1-1	TRBV15	NA	NA	CATSRVNSVNTEAFF	TGTGCCACCAGCAGAGTAAATAGCGTGAACACTGAAGCTTTCTTT
TRBJ2-2	TRBV7-3	NA	few	CASSQTRNTGELFF	TGTGCCAGCAGCCAAACAAGGAACACCGGGGAGCTGTTTTTT
TRBJ2-1	TRBV11-2	NA	few	CASSLVGRAARRNNEQFF	TGTGCCAGCAGCTTAGTCGGCAGGGCAGCGAGGCGGAACAATGAGCAGTTCTTC
TRBJ1-4	TRBV7-8	TRBD1	few	CASSSRDRNEKLFF	TGTGCCAGCAGCTCCCGGGACAGGAATGAAAAACTGTTTTTT